This passage covers 5 T cell receptor beta chains from one sample sequenced in a study of blood T cell repertoires in COVID-19 (dated by TCRdb to the early 2020s). Libraries came from the immunoSEQ multiplex PCR assay. TCRdb re-hosts the immuneACCESS table, in-frame sequences only. Its copies lack some clones; in the studies checked, an unresolved V gene accounts for under half of them, and the cause for the rest is not known. The sample data list about 200,000 clones, and under 90% of these were observed just once. The top ten hold approximately 19% of the sample. Material for sequencing was peripheral blood. These receptors came from a human donor in a cohort sampled during active COVID-19.

The chain employs TRBV3-1 (or the pseudogene TRBV3-2) and TRBJ1-6, with TRBD1 as a possible D gene (5 bases). Per the germline V gene, CDR1 is LGHDT and CDR2 is YNNKEL (reference sequence). The CDR3 is 17 residues long. V gave up 0 bases and J gave up 9 bases, with 18 bases separating them. CDR3 protein: CASSQEIGGVRGSPLHF. CDR3 DNA: TGTGCCAGCAGCCAAGAGATCGGGGGTGTAAGGGGTTCACCCCTCCACTTT.

V gene TRBV19 combines with J gene TRBJ2-1; 9 bases agree with TRBD1. The CDR3 is 18 amino acids. CDR1 LNHDA and CDR2 SQIVND come from the germline V gene (reference sequence). Unmatched junction bases numbered 12, after V lost 6 bases and J lost 0 bases. CDR3 sequence reads: CASRSPGTGTFSYNEQFF. In nucleotides, the CDR3 is TGTGCCAGTAGAAGTCCCGGGACAGGGACGTTCTCCTACAATGAGCAGTTCTTC.

The V gene is TRBV7-9, the J gene TRBJ1-2; no firm D call. The CDR3 runs to 13 residues. Germline V gene data show CDR1 as SEHNR and CDR2 as FQNEAQ (reference sequence). Trimming removed 6 bases from V and 4 bases from J, with 12 bases in between. This CDR3 is CASSPGGIYGYTF. CDR3 nucleotide sequence: TGTGCCAGCAGTCCAGGCGGGATCTATGGCTACACCTTC.

As DNA, the CDR3 is TGTGCTAGTGGTTTTGGAGGAAACACCGGGGAGCTGTTTTTT. Translating gives CASGFGGNTGELFF. The V and J genes are TRBV12-5 and TRBJ2-2; D may be TRBD2 (5 bases). The germline V and J ends were trimmed by 3 bases and 2 bases, with 7 bases remaining between them. The CDR3 length is 14 residues. Germline loops: CDR1 LGHNT, CDR2 FRNRAP.

The rearrangement uses TRBV14 and TRBJ2-5, with 11 positions matching TRBD2. V trimming: 0 bases; J trimming: 1 base; junction bases outside the gene matches: 7. Germline-derived CDR1 and CDR2 are SGHDN and FVKESK. CDR3 length: 18 amino acids. The CDR3 protein is CASSQEIGLAGGQETQYF. CDR3 bases: TGTGCCAGCAGCCAAGAGATCGGCCTAGCGGGAGGCCAAGAGACCCAGTACTTC. Full variable domain (outside the CDR3, taken from reference TRBV14 and TRBJ2-5): EAGVTQFPSHSVIEKGQTVTLRCDPISGHDNLYWYRRVMGKEIKFLLHFVKESKQDESGMPNNRFLAERTGGTYSTLKVQPAELEDSGVYFCASSQEIGLAGGQETQYFGPGTRLLVL.